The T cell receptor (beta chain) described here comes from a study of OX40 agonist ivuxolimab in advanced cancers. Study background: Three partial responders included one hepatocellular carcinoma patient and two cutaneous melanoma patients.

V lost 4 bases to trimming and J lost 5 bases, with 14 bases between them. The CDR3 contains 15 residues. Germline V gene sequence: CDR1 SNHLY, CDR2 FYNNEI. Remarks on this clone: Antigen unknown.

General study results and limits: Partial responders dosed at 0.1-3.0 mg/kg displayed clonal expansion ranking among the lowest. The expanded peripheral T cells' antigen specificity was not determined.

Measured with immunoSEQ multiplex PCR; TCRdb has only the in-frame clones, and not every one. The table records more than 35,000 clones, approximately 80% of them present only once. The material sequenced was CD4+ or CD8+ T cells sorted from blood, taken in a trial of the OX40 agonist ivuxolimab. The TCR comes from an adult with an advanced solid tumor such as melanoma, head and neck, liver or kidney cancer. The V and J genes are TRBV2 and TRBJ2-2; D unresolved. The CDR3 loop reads CASSVVRTDTGELFF. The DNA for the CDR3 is TGTGCCAGCAGTGTAGTCAGAACTGATACCGGGGAGCTGTTTTTT.